This T cell receptor (beta chain) stems from a study of blood T cell repertoires in COVID-19. Study in general: COVID-19 samples, acute and convalescent, were from the United States, Italy and Spain. Sample material is recorded as cDNA or gDNA derived from T cells, B-cell-depleted T cells, or PBMCs.

Methods used by the authors: By means of reference gene primer amplification, nucleated cell counts were estimated. Profiled with immunoSEQ multiplex PCR; TCRdb holds only in-frame clones, not every one. V and J calls and clone size follow that table, whereas D and trimming were derived from the DNA. The table lists 200,000 to 250,000 clones, roughly 80% of them singletons. Trimming removed 9 bases at V and 7 bases at J, with 28 bases between. Germline CDR1 LNHDA, CDR2 SQIVND (reference sequence). The CDR3 runs to 17 residues. This TCR came from a woman in her fifties or sixties with acute or convalescent COVID-19. This chain joins TRBV19 and TRBJ1-5, with a possible D match to TRBD1 (6 bases). The sequencing sample was made of peripheral blood. CDR3: CASATKQQGFWEQPQHF. CDR3 nucleotide sequence: TGTGCCAGCGCAACAAAACAACAGGGCTTTTGGGAACAGCCCCAGCATTTT.